The 7 T cell receptor beta chains presented below share a single source sample, sequenced in a study of T cell repertoires in cytomegalovirus infection. TCRdb ran MiXCR on the reads and lists one entry per CDR3 protein. This table has about 740,000 distinct CDR3 sequences, under 40% appearing once. Sequencing used PBMCs. The receptors were sampled from a human donor in good health (CMV status not recorded). Some clones in this sample may be carry-over from other donors' samples.

The chain couples TRBV7-8 to TRBJ2-1, with 12 bases matching TRBD2. CDR3 length: 15 amino acids. Per germline, CDR1 SGHVS and CDR2 FQNEAQ. Losses at the gene ends were 3 bases for V and 14 bases for J; bases not matched to a gene: 11. This CDR3 reads CASSLEPSGRAAKFF. CDR3 DNA sequence: TGTGCCAGCAGCTTGGAACCTAGCGGGAGGGCCGCGAAGTTCTTC.

This chain uses TRBV28 with TRBJ1-5; 7 bases match TRBD1. V was pared by 6 bases and J by 5 bases, with 10 bases of the junction left unmatched. This CDR3 has 15 amino acids. Germline lookup yields CDR1 MDHEN and CDR2 SYDVKM. The CDR3 nucleotides are TGTGCCAGCAGATTCGACAGGGATAAGGATCAGCCCCAGCATTTT. It encodes CASRFDRDKDQPQHF.

The chain carries TRBV20-1 and TRBJ1-2, with D perhaps TRBD1 (6 bases). The CDR3 is made up of 18 amino acids. Per the germline V gene, CDR1 is DFQATT and CDR2 is SNEGSKA (reference sequence). V lost 5 bases and J 6 bases, leaving 31 bases between the germline ends. The CDR3, as DNA: TGCAGTGCTCCACCCCGGGCACAGGGTCGTTTGTCACGTGATGGCTACACCTTC. It encodes CSAPPRAQGRLSRDGYTF.

This CDR3 is CASSQGAGLNYETYF. For the CDR3, the DNA is TGTGCCAGCAGCCAAGGGGCGGGGCTCAATTACGAGACGTACTTC. The rearrangement links TRBV4-2 to TRBJ2-7; weak D call: TRBD2 (6 bases). Germline CDR1 is LGHNA and CDR2 is YNFKEQ. V was pared by 1 base and J by 12 bases, with 22 bases between. The CDR3 runs 15 residues.

A single count supports this clonotype. The CDR3: CSALLGGGQNYGYTF. The CDR3 DNA reads TGCAGTGCTCTACTTGGGGGGGGACAGAATTATGGCTACACCTTC. The chain couples TRBV20-1 to TRBJ1-2, with 7 bases identical to TRBD1. The CDR3 is 15 residues long. Germline-derived CDR1 and CDR2 are DFQATT and SNEGSKA (reference sequence). With 5 bases clipped from V and 5 bases from J, the junction kept 14 bases outside the gene matches.

In this sample, this clonotype turned up once. The gene calls are TRBV10-3 and TRBJ2-7; D perhaps matches TRBD2 (5 bases). The CDR3 consists of 13 residues. V lost 3 bases and J 0 bases, leaving 6 bases between the germline ends. Germline V gene data show CDR1 as ENHRY and CDR2 as SYGVKD. CDR3 sequence: CAISEGSSYEQYF. CDR3 in DNA: TGTGCCATCAGTGAAGGGAGCTCCTACGAGCAGTACTTC.

This clonotype was counted only a few times. V is TRBV11-2 and J is TRBJ1-1; no clear D. Germline V CDR1 and CDR2: SGHAT, FQNNGV. The CDR3 extends over 13 amino acids. V was cut by 6 bases and J by 1 base, with 9 bases left in between. CDR3: CASSSIRNTEAFF. The CDR3 region has the DNA TGTGCCAGCAGTTCGATTAGGAACACTGAAGCTTTCTTT.